Sequencing of this T cell receptor beta chain was carried out in a study of CD8+ T cells in alopecia areata. Study-level information: For treated patients, severity scores reflected the percentage of scalp area affected.

In each case, RNA was isolated and then reverse transcribed into cDNA as the sequencing template. TCRdb's copy holds only in-frame clones and misses some; the assay was immunoSEQ multiplex PCR. The table includes approximately 170,000 clones, 50% to 60% detected once. CDR1 is SQVTM, CDR2 ANQGSEA, per germline. This CDR3 contains 12 residues. V dropped 7 bases and J dropped 8 bases, with 17 bases sitting between them. Treatment described: oral pan-JAK inhibitor, 5-10 mg twice daily. V is TRBV29-1 and J is TRBJ1-2; D uncertain. The TCR originated in a human donor with alopecia areata. This specimen consisted of CD4+ T cells sorted from blood, obtained at week 4, from a patient treated with tofacitinib. The CDR3 sequence is CSGDGGKSGYTF. Here the CDR3 DNA reads TGCAGCGGCGACGGCGGGAAGAGCGGCTACACCTTC.